These T cell receptor beta chains were read from a single sample in a study of beta chain features in type 1 diabetes. The method was immunoSEQ multiplex PCR; TCRdb's version includes in-frame clones alone and lacks a portion of them. The profile shows some 330,000 clones, over 9.5% of them singletons. Sequences were obtained from naive CD4+ T cells from blood. Every receptor here comes from a woman aged 18-29 years with type 1 diabetes. Both conserved end residues are part of each CDR3.

V gene	J gene	CDR3 protein
TRBV6-1	TRBJ2-7	CASSEGGRREQYF
TRBV6-5	TRBJ2-7	CASSYSGTGLWEQYF
TRBV2	TRBJ2-7	CASSDLPGGLAEQYF
TRBV5-4	TRBJ2-1	CASSGLHSGQHNEQFF
TRBV29-1	TRBJ2-1	CTAAAPRNEQFF
TRBV5-1	TRBJ2-5	CASSLMTSQETQYF
TRBV30	TRBJ2-5	CAWSGVETQYF
TRBV7-2	TRBJ2-7	CASSKTARQGNSYEQYF
TRBV7-9	TRBJ1-2	CASSLSEANYGYTF
TRBV9	TRBJ2-2	CASSVGLTGELFF
TRBV5-4	TRBJ2-1	CASSRGALQFF
TRBV9	TRBJ2-5	CASSTGGGPQETQYF
TRBV4-3	TRBJ1-5	CASSQDAEQPQHF
TRBV28	TRBJ2-1	CASSPRLRDRGGYNEQFF
TRBV5-4	TRBJ1-6	CASSLDQGDLHF
TRBV25-1	TRBJ2-7	CASSGRSSGSLSYEQYF
TRBV28	TRBJ1-2	CASFPGGYDYGYTF